The 19 T cell receptor beta chains presented below share a single source sample, sequenced in a study of blood T cells in healthy people across ages. Next came a second PCR, run for roughly 6 to 11 cycles, which used a sample-barcoded 5' primer along with a J-beta primer mix. TCRdb fed the 5' RACE reads into MiXCR, producing one record per CDR3 protein. Among fewer than 650,000 distinct CDR3 sequences listed, roughly a quarter were seen once. The same data also contributed to another study, on T cells of mothers and their children.

Sequenced: blood. The receptors were sampled from a boy younger than 10 in good health.

This chain uses TRBV3-1 with TRBJ2-3, with D perhaps matching TRBD1 (6 bases). Between the trimmed V and J ends, which lost 0 bases and 0 bases, there was a span of 22 bases. This CDR3 is built from 20 residues. Germline CDR1 reads LGHDT; CDR2 reads YNNKEL (reference sequence). CDR3 amino acids: CASSQDWGIDRLISTDTQYF. CDR3 nucleotide sequence: TGTGCCAGCAGCCAAGATTGGGGAATCGACAGGCTAATTAGCACAGATACGCAGTATTTT.

The chain uses TRBV12-3 or TRBV12-4 and TRBJ2-7; D is unclear. Trimming pared 1 base from V and 7 bases from J, leaving 11 bases between. The CDR3 spans 13 residues. The CDR3, as DNA: TGTGCCAGCAGTTTAGTCGGGTTGGGGGAGCAGTACTTC. This sequence encodes CASSLVGLGEQYF.

The chain combines TRBV7-6 with TRBJ2-7; no reliable D call. The germline CDR1 and CDR2 sequences are SGHVS and FNYEAQ. Trimming shortened V by 5 bases and J by 2 bases, and 13 bases separated the two germline ends. The CDR3 is 14 residues long. CDR3 nucleotides: TGTGCCAGCAGCGCCAGACACCCGGCCTACGAGCAGTACTTC. Residues: CASSARHPAYEQYF.

This clonotype was picked up a small number of times. The V call is TRBV27, the J call TRBJ1-5; D gene uncertain. The CDR3 totals 15 residues. Germline assignment: CDR1 MNHEY and CDR2 SMNVEV (reference sequence). Deletions cut 3 bases from V and 6 bases from J, with 15 bases between. The CDR3: CASSFGGLAGQPQHF. For the CDR3, the DNA is TGTGCCAGCAGTTTCGGAGGACTCGCGGGTCAGCCCCAGCATTTT.

As for this clonotype: A read error may be the cause here, since a much bigger clone is one base away. The CDR3 carries no conserved terminal phenylalanine or tryptophan, so it likely arises from a read error. This chain joins TRBV6-5 and TRBJ2-7; the match to TRBD2 covers 13 bases. Germline trimming cut 4 bases from V and 0 bases from J; bases unmatched to any gene: 0. Germline CDR1 and CDR2: MNHEY and SVGAGI. The CDR3 sequence is 15 residues long. Here the CDR3 DNA reads TGTGCCAGCAGTTGGACTAGCGGGAGCTCCTACGAGCAGTACTCC. Residues: CASSWTSGSSYEQYS.

This rearrangement joins TRBV20-1 to TRBJ2-5, with D maybe TRBD1 (5 bases). The end of the DNA fits TRBJ2-7 better, so the J call may be wrong. In germline, CDR1 is DFQATT, CDR2 SNEGSKA (reference sequence). The CDR3 contains 16 residues. Written as DNA, the CDR3 is TGCAGTGCTAGCCCCCCCGGAGCCAGGGCGGCCTACGAGCAGTACTTC. Amino acid sequence: CSASPPGARAAYEQYF.

A few counts support this clonotype. The chain employs TRBV5-1 and TRBJ2-5; the match to TRBD2 covers 7 bases. The germline CDR1 and CDR2 sequences are SGHRS and YFSETQ. Trimming cost V 0 bases and J 4 bases; bases outside gene matches: 6. The CDR3 sequence is 15 residues long. The DNA for the CDR3 is TGCGCCAGCAGCTTGGAGGCTAGCGGAGGAGAGACCCAGTACTTC. Amino acid sequence: CASSLEASGGETQYF.

The CDR3 protein is CSAPPLTTNEKLFF. The CDR3 DNA is TGCAGTGCTCCCCCGTTGACAACTAATGAAAAACTGTTTTTT. The chain links TRBV20-1 to TRBJ1-4; D gene unclear. The CDR3 length is 14 residues. V shed 5 bases and J shed 0 bases, with 10 bases lying between them. The germline gives CDR1 DFQATT, CDR2 SNEGSKA (reference sequence).

The chain has TRBV20-1 and TRBJ1-1; 7 bases agree with TRBD1. V shed 0 bases, J shed 4 bases, and the junction held 11 bases outside the gene matches. Germline-derived CDR1 and CDR2 are DFQATT and SNEGSKA (reference sequence). This CDR3 spans 16 amino acids. Here the CDR3 DNA reads TGCAGTGCTAGAGATCCCGGACAGGAGAGGGGCACTGAAGCTTTCTTT. This sequence encodes CSARDPGQERGTEAFF.

This clonotype came up a few times. V gene TRBV25-1 combines with J gene TRBJ1-4; the D is unclear. The germline gives CDR1 MGHDK, CDR2 SYGVNS. V gave up 3 bases and J gave up 10 bases, with 15 bases separating them. This CDR3 is built from 14 residues. The CDR3 sequence: CASSDRRSSLKLFF. CDR3 coding DNA: TGTGCCAGCAGTGATCGCAGGAGTTCCTTAAAACTGTTTTTT.

There are a few counts of this clonotype. The chain joins TRBV20-1 to TRBJ2-5; no reliable D call. The closer fit of TRBJ2-7 to the DNA end suggests the J call may be wrong. CDR1 is DFQATT and CDR2 is SNEGSKA in the germline V gene (reference sequence). The CDR3 is 11 amino acids. CDR3 sequence reads: CSASYAYEQYF. The CDR3 nucleotides are TGCAGTGCTAGTTACGCCTACGAGCAGTACTTC.

This clonotype showed up just once. The CDR3 end shows no conserved phenylalanine or tryptophan, and so a read error is likely. The chain is built from TRBV12-3 or TRBV12-4 and TRBJ2-3; 12 bases line up with TRBD1. The CDR3 runs to 14 residues. The trim removed 10 bases at V and 6 bases at J, leaving 8 bases unmatched. CDR3 sequence (DNA): TGTGCCACCACCGGGACAGGGGGCGGTGATACGCAGTATTCT. It encodes CATTGTGGGDTQYS.

The CDR3 DNA follows: TGTGCCAGCAGTAGGGACTGGAACACTGAAGCTTTCTTT. Translated: CASSRDWNTEAFF. The chain couples TRBV7-9 to TRBJ1-1; the D gene is possibly TRBD1 (5 bases). This CDR3 has 13 amino acids. The ends were cut back, 6 bases at V and 1 base at J, with 9 bases in the middle. Germline lookup yields CDR1 SEHNR and CDR2 FQNEAQ (reference sequence).

The rearrangement links TRBV7-6 to TRBJ2-7, with TRBD1 matching over 7 bases. The CDR3 sequence is 15 residues long. Germline CDR1 SGHVS, CDR2 FNYEAQ. The trim removed 5 bases at V and 5 bases at J, leaving 12 bases unmatched. The CDR3 DNA is TGTGCCAGCAGCAACCGCCCCGATCAGGGGGACGAGCAGTACTTC. Translating it yields CASSNRPDQGDEQYF.

The V gene is TRBV20-1, the J gene TRBJ1-2; unclear D gene. Germline assignment: CDR1 DFQATT and CDR2 SNEGSKA (reference sequence). There are 15 residues in the CDR3. Trimming left V 5 bases short and J 0 bases short, with 16 bases between. For the CDR3, the DNA is TGCAGTGCTGCCGACGGATCTATAGCTAACTATGGCTACACCTTC. As protein: CSAADGSIANYGYTF.

This clonotype was seen a handful of times. At one end the junction does not follow the germline gene, possibly because of a read error. The CDR3 nucleotides are TGTGCCAACAGCCAACAACAGTTAGAGACCCAGTACTTC. Amino acids: CANSQQQLETQYF. The chain has TRBV4-2 and TRBJ2-7; D uncertain. The DNA end lines up better with TRBJ2-5; the J call may be wrong. The CDR3 is made up of 13 amino acids. Germline V gives CDR1 LGHNA, CDR2 YNFKEQ.

The chain carries TRBV12-3 or TRBV12-4 and TRBJ2-2; the match to TRBD2 covers 15 bases. The CDR3 runs to 17 residues. The V and J ends lost 2 bases and 6 bases, in that order; junction bases with no gene match: 4. The CDR3, as DNA: TGTGCCAGCAGTTTACGTTGGACTAGCGGGAGGGCCGGGGAGCTGTTTTTT. Protein product: CASSLRWTSGRAGELFF.

This chain joins TRBV25-1 and TRBJ2-1, with D unclear. CDR1 is MGHDK and CDR2 is SYGVNS in the germline V gene. Trimming shortened V by 7 bases and J by 10 bases, and 11 bases separated the two germline ends. The CDR3 has 11 amino acids. CDR3 sequence reads: CASTRLAEQFF. CDR3 DNA sequence: TGTGCCAGCACCCGACTCGCAGAGCAGTTCTTC.

This rearrangement joins TRBV18 to TRBJ2-7; D could derive from TRBD1 or TRBD2 (5 bases each). Deletions cut 1 base from V and 2 bases from J, with 9 bases between. CDR3 length: 14 amino acids. Germline-derived CDR1 and CDR2 are KGHSH and LQKENI. CDR3 bases: TGTGCCAGCTCACCACGAAGGGACCCCTACGAGCAGTACTTC. Translating gives CASSPRRDPYEQYF.